The 24 T cell receptor beta chains below were found in one sample sequenced in a study of T cells in Graves' hyperthyroidism and ophthalmopathy. Amplification targeted TCR beta CDR3 regions from RNA transcripts. The primer set for the first-round RT-PCR of the TCR CDR3 was HTBI. MiXCR, run by TCRdb on the multiplex PCR reads, gives a single entry per CDR3 protein. The sample contains around 610,000 distinct CDR3 sequences, roughly 14% of which appear only once. Input material: blood. These receptor sequences come from a woman between 40 and 55 years old with Graves' ophthalmopathy.

A note on this clonotype: A much larger clone sits a single nucleotide away, making a read error possible. The CDR3 carries no conserved terminal phenylalanine or tryptophan, so it likely arises from a read error. The chain has TRBV10-3 and TRBJ1-1, with TRBD1 matching over 7 bases. CDR3 size: 15 residues. With V trimmed by 2 bases and J by 2 bases, 5 bases remained unmatched. CDR1 and CDR2 (germline): ENHRY, SYGVKD. CDR3 sequence: CAISEERQGNTEAFL. The DNA for the CDR3 is TGTGCCATCAGTGAGGAAAGACAGGGAAACACTGAAGCTTTCCTT.

This clonotype was recorded at least ten times. The chain couples TRBV2 to TRBJ1-5; D might be TRBD1 (5 bases). CDR1 is SNHLY and CDR2 is FYNNEI in the germline V gene. V lost 6 bases and J 3 bases, leaving 9 bases between the germline ends. The CDR3 spans 13 residues. The CDR3 nucleotides are TGTGCCAGCAGCCAGGGCCTCAATCAGCCCCAGCATTTT. Protein sequence: CASSQGLNQPQHF.

This clonotype was observed many times. The chain carries TRBV2 and TRBJ2-5, with D perhaps matching TRBD1 or TRBD2 (6 bases each). The CDR3 length is 15 residues. The germline V and J ends were trimmed by 8 bases and 7 bases, with 23 bases remaining between them. Germline-derived CDR1 and CDR2 are SNHLY and FYNNEI. The CDR3 DNA reads TGTGCCAGCCGCCCAGGGGAGCGGGTGTACGGGACCCAGTACTTC. It translates to CASRPGERVYGTQYF. The full variable domain, rest sourced from reference TRBV2 and TRBJ2-5, is EPEVTQTPSHQVTQMGQEVILRCVPISNHLYFYWYRQILGQKVEFLVSFYNNEISEKSEIFDDQFSVERPDGSNFTLKIRSTKLEDSAMYFCASRPGERVYGTQYFGPGTRLLVL.

This clonotype showed up just a few times. This chain links TRBV10-3 with TRBJ2-2, with TRBD1 matching 11 bases. Germline values: CDR1 ENHRY, CDR2 SYGVKD. This CDR3 has 15 amino acids. Unmatched junction bases numbered 7, after V lost 8 bases and J lost 5 bases. The CDR3 sequence: CAIRRGQGGTGELFF. The CDR3 DNA reads TGTGCCATCCGGCGGGGACAGGGGGGGACCGGGGAGCTGTTTTTT.

This chain joins TRBV30 and TRBJ2-2; D is unclear. The germline V gene has CDR1 GTSNPN and CDR2 SVGIG (reference sequence). CDR3 size: 14 residues. The ends were cut back, 3 bases at V and 0 bases at J, with 8 bases in the middle. In nucleotides, the CDR3 is TGTGCCTGGAGAGGAAGTCCGAACACCGGGGAGCTGTTTTTT. Its protein is CAWRGSPNTGELFF.

This clonotype came up many times. The chain joins TRBV13 to TRBJ1-5; D is unclear. This CDR3 comprises 12 residues. Deletions cut 3 bases from V and 3 bases from J, with 3 bases between. Looked up from germline, CDR1 is PRHDT and CDR2 is FYEKMQ (reference sequence). CDR3 loop: CASSFDNQPQHF. In DNA form, the CDR3 reads TGTGCCAGCAGCTTTGACAATCAGCCCCAGCATTTT.

This clonotype was seen at least ten times. The rearrangement uses TRBV20-1 and TRBJ2-7; 9 bases map to TRBD2. The CDR3 runs 12 residues. The trim removed 6 bases at V and 3 bases at J, leaving 3 bases unmatched. The germline V gene encodes CDR1 DFQATT and CDR2 SNEGSKA (reference sequence). The CDR3 protein is CSARSGSYEQYF. CDR3 DNA: TGCAGTGCACGTAGCGGGAGCTACGAGCAGTACTTC.

The chain is built from TRBV6-2 or TRBV6-3 and TRBJ1-2; D possibly corresponds to TRBD1 (5 bases). Germline CDR1 is MNHEY and CDR2 is SVGEGT. This CDR3 spans 14 amino acids. Trimming stripped 3 bases from V and 7 bases from J, with 15 bases between. The CDR3 spells CASSYGGTRIGYTF. DNA of the CDR3: TGTGCCAGCAGTTATGGGGGGACGCGTATTGGCTACACCTTC.

V gene TRBV12-3 or TRBV12-4 combines with J gene TRBJ2-7; 7 bases match TRBD2. V was pared by 6 bases and J by 2 bases, with 7 bases of the junction left unmatched. The CDR3 has 14 residues. CDR3: CASRASGAAYEQYF. Here the CDR3 DNA reads TGTGCCAGCAGGGCCAGCGGGGCTGCCTACGAGCAGTACTTC.

This clonotype was detected ten times or more. A much larger clone differs from this one at a single base, so this may be a read error. The chain has TRBV18 and TRBJ1-1, with 7 bases aligning to TRBD1. Germline loops: CDR1 KGHSH, CDR2 LQKENI. J lost 1 base, V lost 8 bases, and 7 bases had no gene match. CDR3 length: 14 residues. Written as DNA, the CDR3 is TGTGCCAGCAGTCCCGGGACAGAGAACACTGAAGCTTTCTTT. This translates into CASSPGTENTEAFF. Filled out from reference TRBV18 and TRBJ1-1, the complete variable domain reads NAGVMQNPRHLVRRRGQEARLRCSPMKGHSHVYWYRQLPEEGLKFMVYLQKENIIDESGMPKERFSAEFPKEGPSILRIQQVVRGDSAAYFCASSPGTENTEAFFGQGTRLTVV.

This clonotype was observed at least ten times. The chain carries TRBV6-1 and TRBJ1-5, with D possibly matching TRBD1 (6 bases). The V gene's germline CDR1 is MNHNS and CDR2 SASEGT. Trimming took 5 bases from V and 6 from J, leaving 20 bases between them. The CDR3 covers 16 residues. The CDR3 nucleotides read TGTGCCAGCAGTCCTCGGGGGGGGACATCACCTCAGCCCCAGCATTTT. It is translated as CASSPRGGTSPQPQHF.

This clonotype has just a few counts. The chain has TRBV7-6 and TRBJ2-2; 10 bases align to TRBD2. The CDR3 sequence is 16 residues long. Germline lookup yields CDR1 SGHVS and CDR2 FNYEAQ. After removal of 5 bases from V and 1 base from J, the junction contained 4 bases not matched to a gene. The CDR3 DNA is TGTGCCAGCAGCCCAACTAGCGGGAAGAACACCGGGGAGCTGTTTTTT. This gives the protein CASSPTSGKNTGELFF.

This clonotype was seen repeatedly, ten times or more. The CDR3 is CASKDRGGFGNQPQHF. CDR3 nucleotide sequence: TGTGCCAGTAAGGACAGGGGAGGGTTCGGCAATCAGCCCCAGCATTTT. The chain combines TRBV19 with TRBJ1-5; 9 nucleotides line up with TRBD1. The germline V gene has CDR1 LNHDA and CDR2 SQIVND (reference sequence). V trimming: 7 bases; J trimming: 2 bases; junction bases outside the gene matches: 9. This CDR3 region has 16 residues.

The V call is TRBV5-1, the J call TRBJ2-7; D gene ambiguous. Trimming took 0 bases from V and 0 from J, leaving 10 bases between them. The CDR3 extends over 15 amino acids. The germline V gene has CDR1 SGHRS and CDR2 YFSETQ. CDR3 in amino acids: CASSLGQMSSYEQYF. CDR3 DNA sequence: TGCGCCAGCAGCTTGGGGCAGATGAGCTCCTACGAGCAGTACTTC.

This clonotype appeared many times. The V call is TRBV6-1, the J call TRBJ1-1; D unclear. The length of the CDR3 is 12 residues. Germline V gives CDR1 MNHNS, CDR2 SASEGT. Trimming left V 2 bases short and J 5 bases short, with 6 bases between. The CDR3: CASSERRTEAFF. CDR3 DNA sequence: TGTGCCAGCAGTGAAAGACGGACTGAAGCTTTCTTT.

This clonotype showed up many times. The V call is TRBV19, the J call TRBJ1-5; no firm D call. The germline V gene encodes CDR1 LNHDA and CDR2 SQIVND (reference sequence). Trimming removed 6 bases from V and 5 bases from J, with 14 bases in between. CDR3 length: 14 amino acids. Here the CDR3 reads CASRSAATDQPQHF. The CDR3 nucleotides are TGTGCCAGTAGATCGGCCGCTACCGATCAGCCCCAGCATTTT.

This clonotype was seen at least ten times. V and J are TRBV28 and TRBJ2-7, with D perhaps given as TRBD1 or TRBD2 (6 bases each). Trimming left V 5 bases short and J 7 bases short, with 18 bases between. The CDR3 contains 14 residues. Germline values: CDR1 MDHEN, CDR2 SYDVKM. CDR3 bases: TGTGCCAGCAGTGGATGGGTCCGGGGGCAAGAGCAGTACTTC. Translated: CASSGWVRGQEQYF.

This clonotype was recorded at least ten times. The chain couples TRBV5-1 to TRBJ1-2; 11 bases fit TRBD1. The V gene's germline CDR1 is SGHRS and CDR2 YFSETQ. Trimming removed 7 bases from V and 13 bases from J; junction bases left unmatched: 15. This CDR3 contains 14 residues. CDR3 in DNA: TGCGCCAGCTCCTCGTTAGGACAGGGGGCGCTTAGCACCTTC. This encodes CASSSLGQGALSTF.

The table lists this clonotype with many counts. The rearrangement joins TRBV6-1 to TRBJ2-7; 10 bases agree with TRBD1. CDR1 and CDR2 from the germline V gene are MNHNS and SASEGT. The V and J ends lost 2 bases and 6 bases, in that order; junction bases with no gene match: 7. This CDR3 spans 15 amino acids. The CDR3 bases are TGTGCCAGCAGTGAACAGGTGACAGGGGGCGCCGAGCAGTACTTC. Its protein product is CASSEQVTGGAEQYF.

This rearrangement joins TRBV18 to TRBJ1-1; unclear D gene. The CDR3 length is 14 residues. V lost 3 bases and J lost 5, with 13 bases in between. Per germline, CDR1 KGHSH and CDR2 LQKENI. The CDR3 sequence is CASSPQLQVTEAFF. DNA of the CDR3: TGTGCCAGCTCACCCCAGCTTCAGGTAACTGAAGCTTTCTTT.

This clonotype was found many times. The chain couples TRBV4-1 to TRBJ2-3, with D perhaps TRBD2 (6 bases). The germline CDR1 and CDR2 sequences are MGHRA and YSYEKL. This CDR3 region has 14 residues. Trimming removed 3 bases from V and 3 bases from J, with 10 bases in between. DNA of the CDR3: TGCGCCAGCAGCCACGGGAGAGAGACAGATACGCAGTATTTT. Protein product: CASSHGRETDTQYF.

This clonotype was seen at least ten times. V usage is TRBV7-2 and J usage is TRBJ2-5; possibly TRBD1 for D (5 bases). V dropped 1 base and J dropped 7 bases, with 16 bases sitting between them. The CDR3 extends over 15 amino acids. Germline CDR1 and CDR2: SGHTA and FQGNSA. Here the CDR3 DNA reads TGTGCCAGCAGCTTAGAGGGGTCCAGAAGTGGGACCCAGTACTTC. Residues: CASSLEGSRSGTQYF.

This clonotype was seen repeatedly, ten times or more. The chain has TRBV7-8 and TRBJ2-7; TRBD1 or TRBD2 may be the D gene (5 bases each). Between the trimmed V and J ends, which lost 2 bases and 0 bases, there was a span of 11 bases. The CDR3 has 15 residues. Germline CDR1 and CDR2: SGHVS and FQNEAQ. CDR3: CASSLNLGTSYEQYF. In nucleotides, the CDR3 is TGTGCCAGCAGCTTAAACCTCGGGACCTCCTACGAGCAGTACTTC.

This clonotype came up many times. Here the CDR3 DNA reads TGCAGCGTTGGGGAAATGACTGGTCAGCCCCAGCATTTT. Protein: CSVGEMTGQPQHF. The V gene is TRBV29-1, the J gene TRBJ1-5; D remains unclear. The CDR3 extends over 13 amino acids. V was clipped by 4 bases and J by 6 bases, with 13 bases between them. Germline V gene lookup returns CDR1 SQVTM and CDR2 ANQGSEA.